Detailed here is one TCR beta chain. Measured with immunoSEQ multiplex PCR; TCRdb has only the in-frame clones, and not every one. The sample gives fewer than 100,000 clones, 83% of which show up once; 0.75% to 0.95% is in the top ten. The data stem from a study of radiotherapy plus CTLA-4 blockade in lung cancer. The V gene's germline CDR1 is SGDLS and CDR2 YYNGEE. The CDR3 contains 13 residues. Trimming cost V 4 bases and J 6 bases, with 11 bases left between them. The chain combines TRBV9 with TRBJ2-1; D gene uncertain. The input for sequencing was peripheral blood, taken from a patient treated with radiotherapy plus ipilimumab. The sequence came from a human donor with non-small cell lung cancer who had stable disease on radiotherapy plus ipilimumab. CDR3 sequence reads: CASSPTLSNEQFF. The CDR3 region has the DNA TGTGCCAGCAGCCCCACACTCTCCAATGAGCAGTTCTTC. Complete variable domain (other parts from reference TRBV9 and TRBJ2-1): DSGVTQTPKHLITATGQRVTLRCSPRSGDLSVYWYQQSLDQGLQFLIQYYNGEERAKGNILERFSAQQFPDLHSELNLSSLELGDSALYFCASSPTLSNEQFFGPGTRLTVL.